These T cell receptor beta chains were read from a single sample in a study of early T cells in non-severe SARS-CoV-2 infection. MiXCR was run by TCRdb on the 5' RACE reads, yielding one entry per CDR3 protein. Of around 59,000 distinct CDR3 sequences in the sample, 8.5% to 10% were seen once. Sequenced input: whole blood. These receptors came from an adult who was a healthcare worker with PCR-confirmed SARS-CoV-2 infection or an uninfected control (not recorded which). CDR3s include the opening cysteine and the closing phenylalanine or tryptophan. Each record gives: J gene, clone size, D gene, V gene, CDR3 protein, CDR3 DNA. A D gene is named only where the DNA matches it firmly. Not every row has a clone size; where given, it reads once, few, many or a size class.

TRBJ2-5 many . TRBV3-1 CASSQDTTRRETQYF TGTGCCAGCAGCCAAGATACTACTAGGAGGGAGACCCAGTACTTC
TRBJ2-3 . . TRBV7-2 CASSKRNLATRTDTQYF TGTGCCAGCAGCAAAAGAAATCTAGCGACCCGCACAGATACGCAGTATTTT
TRBJ1-2 many . TRBV18 CASSQRTLNYGYTF TGTGCCAGCTCTCAAAGGACATTGAACTATGGCTACACCTTC
TRBJ2-7 many TRBD2 TRBV24-1 CATSARTAGGKPEQYF TGTGCCACCAGTGCTCGGACGGCGGGAGGAAAGCCCGAGCAGTACTTC
TRBJ1-1 . TRBD1 TRBV29-1 CSINRGRTEAFF TGCAGCATTAACAGGGGGAGGACTGAAGCTTTCTTT
TRBJ2-1 . . TRBV19 CASGRSLHYNEQFF TGTGCCAGTGGGCGGTCTCTTCATTACAATGAGCAGTTCTTC
TRBJ2-3 . TRBD2 TRBV28 CASTVLAGGRTDTQYF TGTGCCAGCACCGTCCTAGCGGGAGGGAGAACAGATACGCAGTATTTT
TRBJ2-1 few TRBD2 TRBV6-2/TRBV6-3 CASSYILAGVREQFF TGTGCCAGCAGTTACATACTAGCGGGAGTTCGGGAGCAGTTCTTC
TRBJ2-7 . TRBD2 TRBV2 CASRRGLASSYEQYF TGTGCCAGCAGGCGGGGACTAGCGTCAAGCTACGAGCAGTACTTC
TRBJ2-7 many . TRBV28 CASRVGPERPYEQYF TGTGCCAGCAGGGTCGGACCCGAGAGGCCCTACGAGCAGTACTTC
TRBJ2-5 . . TRBV7-2 CASSLNGIRETQYF TGTGCCAGCAGCTTAAACGGGATAAGGGAGACCCAGTACTTC
TRBJ1-1 many . TRBV3-1 CASSQDLAPNTEAFF TGTGCCAGCAGCCAAGATCTAGCCCCTAACACTGAAGCTTTCTTT
TRBJ2-1 few TRBD2 TRBV20-1 CSAVPLLAVSYNEQFF TGCAGTGCTGTCCCTTTACTAGCGGTCTCCTACAATGAGCAGTTCTTC
TRBJ2-3 many TRBD2 TRBV5-1 CASSSTHPLAGKADTQYF TGCGCCAGCAGCTCCACACACCCTCTAGCGGGAAAGGCAGATACGCAGTATTTT
TRBJ2-5 many . TRBV12-3/TRBV12-4 CASSLRTTQETQYF TGTGCCAGCAGTCTGAGGACGACTCAAGAGACCCAGTACTTC
TRBJ1-2 many . TRBV30 CAIKRTDYYGYTF TGTGCCATTAAGAGGACAGACTACTATGGCTACACCTTC
TRBJ2-3 many . TRBV4-1 CASSQAARIGDTQYF TGCGCCAGCAGCCAAGCCGCAAGGATCGGAGATACGCAGTATTTT
TRBJ2-7 few TRBD1 TRBV4-3 CASSQLRQGVYEQYF TGCGCCAGCAGCCAGTTAAGACAGGGCGTTTACGAGCAGTACTTC
TRBJ2-7 . . TRBV9 CASSAGTPPGYEQYF TGTGCCAGCAGCGCAGGGACCCCACCCGGCTACGAGCAGTACTTC
TRBJ1-6 . . TRBV6-5 CASIPGTVGSPLHF TGTGCCAGCATTCCGGGCACGGTGGGTTCACCCCTCCACTTT
TRBJ1-5 many . TRBV28 CASLRTISNQPQHF TGTGCCAGCCTCCGGACAATTAGCAATCAGCCCCAGCATTTT
TRBJ1-2 many . TRBV28 CASSQPGVYGYTF TGTGCCAGCAGCCAACCAGGGGTTTATGGCTACACCTTC
TRBJ2-7 few TRBD2 TRBV28 CASSSGGSSYEQYF TGTGCCAGCAGTTCCGGCGGGAGCTCCTACGAGCAGTACTTC
TRBJ2-7 . . TRBV7-6 CASSQTGASEQYF TGTGCCAGCAGCCAGACGGGAGCTTCCGAGCAGTACTTC
TRBJ2-5 few TRBD1 TRBV13 CASSFSTGVGETQYF TGTGCCAGCAGCTTCTCGACAGGGGTTGGGGAGACCCAGTACTTC